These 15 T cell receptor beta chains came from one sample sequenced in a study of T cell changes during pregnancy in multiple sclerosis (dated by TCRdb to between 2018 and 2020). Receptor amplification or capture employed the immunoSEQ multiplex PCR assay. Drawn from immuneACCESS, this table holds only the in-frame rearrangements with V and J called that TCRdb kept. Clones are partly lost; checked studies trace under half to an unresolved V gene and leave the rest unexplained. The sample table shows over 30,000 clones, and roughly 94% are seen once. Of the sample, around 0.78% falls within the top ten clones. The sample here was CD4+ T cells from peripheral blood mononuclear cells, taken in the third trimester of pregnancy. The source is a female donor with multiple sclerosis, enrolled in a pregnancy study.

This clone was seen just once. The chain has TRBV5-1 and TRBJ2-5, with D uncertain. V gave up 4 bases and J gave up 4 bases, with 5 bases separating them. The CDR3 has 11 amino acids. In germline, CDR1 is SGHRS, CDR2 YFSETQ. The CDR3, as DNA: TGCGCCAGCAGCCTCCGAGAGACCCAGTACTTC. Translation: CASSLRETQYF.

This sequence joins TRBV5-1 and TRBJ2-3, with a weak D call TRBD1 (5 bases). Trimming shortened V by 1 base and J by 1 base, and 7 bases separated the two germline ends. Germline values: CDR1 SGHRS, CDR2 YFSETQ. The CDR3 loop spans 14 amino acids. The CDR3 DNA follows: TGCGCCAGCAGCTTGTTAGGGGGCACAGATACGCAGTATTTT. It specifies CASSLLGGTDTQYF.

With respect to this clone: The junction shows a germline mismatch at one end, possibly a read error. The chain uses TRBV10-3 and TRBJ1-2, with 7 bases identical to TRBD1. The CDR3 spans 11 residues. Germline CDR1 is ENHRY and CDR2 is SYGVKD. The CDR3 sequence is CAIGDRAGYTF. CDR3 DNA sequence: TGTGCCATCGGTGACAGGGCCGGCTACACCTTC.

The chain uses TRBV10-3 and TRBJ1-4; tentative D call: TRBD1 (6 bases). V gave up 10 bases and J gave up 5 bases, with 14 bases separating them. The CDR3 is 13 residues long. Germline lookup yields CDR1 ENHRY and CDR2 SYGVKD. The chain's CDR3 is CASRQEGNEKLFF. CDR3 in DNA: TGTGCCAGCAGACAGGAGGGGAATGAAAAACTGTTTTTT.

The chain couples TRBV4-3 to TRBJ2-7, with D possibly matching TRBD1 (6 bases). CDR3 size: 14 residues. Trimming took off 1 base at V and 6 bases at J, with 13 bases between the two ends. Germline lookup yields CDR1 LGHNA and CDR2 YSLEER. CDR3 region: CASSQGTGLSEQYF. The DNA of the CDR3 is TGCGCCAGCAGCCAAGGTACAGGGCTCAGCGAGCAGTACTTC.

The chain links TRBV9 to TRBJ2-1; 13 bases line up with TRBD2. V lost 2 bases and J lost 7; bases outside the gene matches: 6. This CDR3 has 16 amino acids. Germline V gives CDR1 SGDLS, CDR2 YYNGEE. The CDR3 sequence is CASSVGGLAGVNEQFF. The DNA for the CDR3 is TGTGCCAGCAGCGTGGGAGGACTAGCGGGAGTAAATGAGCAGTTCTTC.

For the CDR3, the DNA is TGTGCCAGTAGTATTTTCTTCGGGAACTATGGCTACACCTTC. The encoded protein is CASSIFFGNYGYTF. This chain links TRBV19 with TRBJ1-2; D gene ambiguous. Between the trimmed V and J ends, which lost 3 bases and 2 bases, there was a span of 10 bases. This CDR3 has 14 residues. The germline CDR1 and CDR2 sequences are LNHDA and SQIVND (reference sequence).

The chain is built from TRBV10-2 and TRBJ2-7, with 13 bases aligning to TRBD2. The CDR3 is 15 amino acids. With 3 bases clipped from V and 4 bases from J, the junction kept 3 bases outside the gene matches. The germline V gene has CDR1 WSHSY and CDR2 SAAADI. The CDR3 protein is CASSELAGGAYEQYF. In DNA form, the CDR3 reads TGCGCCAGCAGTGAACTAGCGGGAGGGGCGTACGAGCAGTACTTC.

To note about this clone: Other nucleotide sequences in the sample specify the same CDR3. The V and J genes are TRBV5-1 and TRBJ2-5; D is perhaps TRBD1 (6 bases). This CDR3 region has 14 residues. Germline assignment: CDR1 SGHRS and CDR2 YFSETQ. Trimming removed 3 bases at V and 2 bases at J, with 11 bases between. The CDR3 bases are TGCGCCAGCAGCTCAGGACAGTTACAAGAGACCCAGTACTTC. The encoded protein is CASSSGQLQETQYF.

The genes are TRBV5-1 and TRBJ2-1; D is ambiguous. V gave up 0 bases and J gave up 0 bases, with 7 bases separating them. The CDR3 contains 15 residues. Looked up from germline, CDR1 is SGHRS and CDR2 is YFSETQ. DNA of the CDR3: TGCGCCAGCAGCTTGGCGGTCAACTCCTACAATGAGCAGTTCTTC. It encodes CASSLAVNSYNEQFF.

The CDR3: CASSDSAVAGSVDTQYF. CDR3 sequence (DNA): TGTGCCAGCAGTGACTCCGCGGTAGCGGGATCGGTAGATACGCAGTATTTT. The chain is built from TRBV6-4 and TRBJ2-3, with 8 bases fitting TRBD2. V shed 0 bases and J 5 bases; nucleotides not matched to a gene: 10. CDR3 length equals 17 residues. The germline V gene has CDR1 MRHNA and CDR2 SNTAGT.

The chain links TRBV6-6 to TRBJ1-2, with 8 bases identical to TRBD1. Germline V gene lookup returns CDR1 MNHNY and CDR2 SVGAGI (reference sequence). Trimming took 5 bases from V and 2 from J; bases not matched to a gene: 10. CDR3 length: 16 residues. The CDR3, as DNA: TGTGCCAGCAGTCCCTTCCGGGACAGGATAAACTATGGCTACACCTTC. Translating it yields CASSPFRDRINYGYTF.

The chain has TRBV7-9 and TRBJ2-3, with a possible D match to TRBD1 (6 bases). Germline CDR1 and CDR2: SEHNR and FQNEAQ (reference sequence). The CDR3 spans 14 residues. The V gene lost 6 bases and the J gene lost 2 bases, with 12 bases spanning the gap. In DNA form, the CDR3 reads TGTGCCAGCAGATCAGGGGTTCCCACAGATACGCAGTATTTT. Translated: CASRSGVPTDTQYF.

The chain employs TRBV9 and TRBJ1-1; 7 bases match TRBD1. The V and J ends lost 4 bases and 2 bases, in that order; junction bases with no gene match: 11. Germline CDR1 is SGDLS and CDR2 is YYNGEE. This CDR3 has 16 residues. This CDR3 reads CASSMRPGGGNTEAFF. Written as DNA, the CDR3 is TGTGCCAGCAGCATGCGACCAGGGGGAGGAAACACTGAAGCTTTCTTT.

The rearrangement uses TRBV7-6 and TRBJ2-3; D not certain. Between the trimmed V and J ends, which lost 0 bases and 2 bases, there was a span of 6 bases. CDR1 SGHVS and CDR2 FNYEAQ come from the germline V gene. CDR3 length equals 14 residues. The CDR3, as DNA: TGTGCCAGCAGCTTAGCCCTTAACACAGATACGCAGTATTTT. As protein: CASSLALNTDTQYF. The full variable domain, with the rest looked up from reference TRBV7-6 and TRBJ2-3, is GAGVSQSPRYKVTKRGQDVALRCDPISGHVSLYWYRQALGQGPEFLTYFNYEAQQDKSGLPNDRFSAERPEGSISTLTIQRTEQRDSAMYRCASSLALNTDTQYFGPGTRLTVL.